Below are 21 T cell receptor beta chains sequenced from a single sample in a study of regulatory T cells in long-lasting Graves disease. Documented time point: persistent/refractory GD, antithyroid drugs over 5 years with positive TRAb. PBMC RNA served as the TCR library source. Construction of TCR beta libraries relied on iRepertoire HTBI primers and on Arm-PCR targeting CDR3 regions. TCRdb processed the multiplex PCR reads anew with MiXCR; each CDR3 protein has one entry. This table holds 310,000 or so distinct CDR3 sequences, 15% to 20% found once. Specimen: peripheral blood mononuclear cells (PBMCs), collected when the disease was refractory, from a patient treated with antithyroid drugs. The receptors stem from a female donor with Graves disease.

The CDR3 DNA is TGCGCCAGCAGCCAAGATCGGGAAGTCCCGGGAACTGAAGCTTTCTTT. Protein product: CASSQDREVPGTEAFF. The chain employs TRBV4-1 and TRBJ1-1, with no clear D. The CDR3 length is 16 residues. V dropped 0 bases and J dropped 5 bases, with 16 bases sitting between them. CDR1 MGHRA and CDR2 YSYEKL come from the germline V gene.

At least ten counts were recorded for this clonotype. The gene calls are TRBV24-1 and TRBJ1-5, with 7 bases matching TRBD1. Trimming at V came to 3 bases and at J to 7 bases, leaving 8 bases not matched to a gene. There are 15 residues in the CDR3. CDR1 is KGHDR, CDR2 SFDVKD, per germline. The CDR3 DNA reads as TGTGCCACCAGTGATACCCGGGACAGAAGGCAGCCCCAGCATTTT. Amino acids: CATSDTRDRRQPQHF.

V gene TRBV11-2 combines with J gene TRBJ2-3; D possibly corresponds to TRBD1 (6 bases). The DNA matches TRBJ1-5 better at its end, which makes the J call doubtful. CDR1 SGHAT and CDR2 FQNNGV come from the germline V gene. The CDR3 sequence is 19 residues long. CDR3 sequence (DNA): TGTGCCAGCAGCGTATATCCACGACTAGCGGGGGGGCTCACAGATACGCAGCATTTT. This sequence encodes CASSVYPRLAGGLTDTQHF.

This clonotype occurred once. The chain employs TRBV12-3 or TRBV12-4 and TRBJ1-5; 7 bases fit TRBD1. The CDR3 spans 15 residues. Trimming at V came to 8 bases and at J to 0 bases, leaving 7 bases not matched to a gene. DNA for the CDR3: TGTGCCAGCCGCTCAGACAGGGATAGCAATCAGCCCCAGCATTTT. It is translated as CASRSDRDSNQPQHF.

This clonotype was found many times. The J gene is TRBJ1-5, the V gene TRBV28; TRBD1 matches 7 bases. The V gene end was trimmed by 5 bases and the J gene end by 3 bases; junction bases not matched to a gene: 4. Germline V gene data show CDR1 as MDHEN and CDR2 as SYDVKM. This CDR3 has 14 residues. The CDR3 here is CASSQTGFNQPQHF. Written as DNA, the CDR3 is TGTGCCAGCAGTCAGACAGGGTTCAATCAGCCCCAGCATTTT.

The CDR3 coding sequence is TGTGCCAGCAGCTTAGGGCAGGGGGAAGGCTACACCTTC. As protein: CASSLGQGEGYTF. This sequence joins TRBV7-9 and TRBJ1-2; 7 nucleotides align to TRBD1. After removal of 1 base from V and 8 bases from J, the junction contained 4 bases not matched to a gene. Per germline, CDR1 SEHNR and CDR2 FQNEAQ (reference sequence). CDR3 length: 13 residues.

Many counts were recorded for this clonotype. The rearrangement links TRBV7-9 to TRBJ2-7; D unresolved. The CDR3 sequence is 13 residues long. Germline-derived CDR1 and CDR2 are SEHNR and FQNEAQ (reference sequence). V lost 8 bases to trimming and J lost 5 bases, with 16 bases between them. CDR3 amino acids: CASASRFGNEQYF. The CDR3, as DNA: TGTGCCAGCGCCTCGCGGTTTGGAAACGAGCAGTACTTC.

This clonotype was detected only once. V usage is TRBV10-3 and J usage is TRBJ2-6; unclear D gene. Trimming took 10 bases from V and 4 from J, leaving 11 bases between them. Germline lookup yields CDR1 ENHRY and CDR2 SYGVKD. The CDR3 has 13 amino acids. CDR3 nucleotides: TGTGCCACGGCCGACCGAGGGGCCAACGTCCTGACTTTC. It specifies CATADRGANVLTF.

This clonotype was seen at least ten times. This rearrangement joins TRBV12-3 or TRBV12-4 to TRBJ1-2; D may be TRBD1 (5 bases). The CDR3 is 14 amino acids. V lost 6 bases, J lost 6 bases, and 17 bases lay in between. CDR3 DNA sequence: TGTGCCAGCAGATTCCGGGGCGGCAGGAATGGCTACACCTTC. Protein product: CASRFRGGRNGYTF.

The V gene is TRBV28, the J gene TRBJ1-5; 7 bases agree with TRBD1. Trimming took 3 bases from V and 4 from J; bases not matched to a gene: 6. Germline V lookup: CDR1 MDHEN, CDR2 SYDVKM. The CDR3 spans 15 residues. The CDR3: CASSFWGQPNQPQHF. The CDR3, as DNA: TGTGCCAGCAGTTTTTGGGGACAGCCGAATCAGCCCCAGCATTTT.

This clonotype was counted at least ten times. The CDR3 DNA reads as TGCAGTGCTAGAGACTCAGGGCGACAGGGTACGAGGGATTCACCCCTCCACTTT. Its protein product is CSARDSGRQGTRDSPLHF. The chain couples TRBV20-1 to TRBJ1-6, with 7 bases matching TRBD1. Trimming removed 0 bases from V and 8 bases from J; junction bases left unmatched: 16. Germline V gives CDR1 DFQATT, CDR2 SNEGSKA (reference sequence). The CDR3 sequence is 18 residues long.

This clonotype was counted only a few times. In nucleotides, the CDR3 is TGTGCCATCAGTGACCGAGACACTAACACTGAAGCTTTCTTT. Its protein is CAISDRDTNTEAFF. This rearrangement joins TRBV10-3 to TRBJ1-1; D is uncertain. V gave up 3 bases and J gave up 2 bases, with 10 bases separating them. The germline V gene encodes CDR1 ENHRY and CDR2 SYGVKD. The CDR3 runs to 14 residues.

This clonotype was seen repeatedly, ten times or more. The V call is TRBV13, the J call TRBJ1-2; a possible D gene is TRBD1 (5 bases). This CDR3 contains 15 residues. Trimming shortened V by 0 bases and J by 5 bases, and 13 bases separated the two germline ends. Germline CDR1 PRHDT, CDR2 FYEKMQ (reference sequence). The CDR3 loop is CASSLGRSRVYGYTF. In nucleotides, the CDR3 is TGTGCCAGCAGCTTAGGCCGATCCAGGGTTTATGGCTACACCTTC.

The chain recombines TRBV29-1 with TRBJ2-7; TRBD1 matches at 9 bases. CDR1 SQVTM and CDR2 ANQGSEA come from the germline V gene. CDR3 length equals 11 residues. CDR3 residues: CSGTGSHEQYF. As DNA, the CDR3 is TGCAGTGGGACAGGGTCACACGAGCAGTACTTC.

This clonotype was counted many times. In DNA form, the CDR3 reads TGTGCCAGTAGTCTCTACGGGGACCGGGAGACCCAGTACTTC. Encoded protein: CASSLYGDRETQYF. The chain employs TRBV19 and TRBJ2-5; D is possibly TRBD1 or TRBD2 (5 bases each). This CDR3 has 14 residues. Between the trimmed V and J ends, which lost 5 bases and 5 bases, there was a span of 15 bases. Germline CDR1 is LNHDA and CDR2 is SQIVND (reference sequence).

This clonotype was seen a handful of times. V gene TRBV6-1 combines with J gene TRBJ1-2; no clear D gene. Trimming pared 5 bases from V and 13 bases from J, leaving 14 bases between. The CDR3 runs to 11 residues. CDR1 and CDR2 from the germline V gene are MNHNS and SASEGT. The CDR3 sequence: CASSLAMTITF. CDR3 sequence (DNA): TGTGCCAGCAGTCTTGCTATGACAATCACCTTC.

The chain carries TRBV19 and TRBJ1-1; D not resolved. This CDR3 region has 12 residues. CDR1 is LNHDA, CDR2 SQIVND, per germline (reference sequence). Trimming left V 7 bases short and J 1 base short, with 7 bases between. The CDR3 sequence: CASTLGNTEAFF. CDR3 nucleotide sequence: TGTGCCAGTACCTTAGGGAACACTGAAGCTTTCTTT.

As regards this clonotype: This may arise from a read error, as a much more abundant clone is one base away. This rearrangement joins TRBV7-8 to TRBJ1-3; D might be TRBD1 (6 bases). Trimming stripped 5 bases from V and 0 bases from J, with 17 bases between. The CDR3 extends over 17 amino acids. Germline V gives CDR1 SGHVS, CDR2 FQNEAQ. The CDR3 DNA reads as TGTGCCAGCAGCCCATTCGGACAGCGCAGCTCTGGAAACACCATATATTTT. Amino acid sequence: CASSPFGQRSSGNTIYF.

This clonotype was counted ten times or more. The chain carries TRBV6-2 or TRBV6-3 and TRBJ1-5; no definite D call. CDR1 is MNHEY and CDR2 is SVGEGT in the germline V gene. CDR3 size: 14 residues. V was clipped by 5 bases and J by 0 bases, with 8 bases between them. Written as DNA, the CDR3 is TGTGCCAGCAGTGGAAGCTATAGCAATCAGCCCCAGCATTTT. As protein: CASSGSYSNQPQHF.

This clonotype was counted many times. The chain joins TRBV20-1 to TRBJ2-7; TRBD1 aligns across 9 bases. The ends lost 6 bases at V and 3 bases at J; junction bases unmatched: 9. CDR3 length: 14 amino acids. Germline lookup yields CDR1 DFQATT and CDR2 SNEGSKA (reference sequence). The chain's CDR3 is CSATPGQGVYEQYF. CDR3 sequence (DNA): TGCAGTGCCACCCCGGGACAGGGAGTCTACGAGCAGTACTTC.

The CDR3 DNA sequence: TGTGCCAGCAGCTTCCGGGACAGGGGCACCGGGGAGCTGTTTTTT. As protein: CASSFRDRGTGELFF. This chain links TRBV7-9 with TRBJ2-2; 10 bases are a match to TRBD1. In germline, CDR1 is SEHNR, CDR2 FQNEAQ (reference sequence). This CDR3 comprises 15 residues. J was trimmed by 4 bases and V by 3 bases; bases with no gene match: 2.